This is a list of T cell receptor beta chains from one sample in a study of blood T cell repertoires in COVID-19. Clones were sequenced by immunoSEQ multiplex PCR, and TCRdb holds only the in-frame ones, with some missing. This sample yields 49,000 or so clones, of which 70% to 90% are seen a single time; around 30% belongs to the top ten. Sequencing was carried out using peripheral blood. Receptors originate from a woman older than 75 with COVID-19, enrolled during active disease. The CDR3 runs from the conserved cysteine through the conserved F or W. The D gene is left open where the match is weak. Expanded clones get a size class; other rows say once, few or many, or leave the size out.

TGTGCCAGCAGTTTATCCAGGGTTGGAAACACCATATATTTT,CASSLSRVGNTIYF,TRBV28,TRBJ1-3,-,-
TGTGCCAGCATGAGCGGGGGCTTAGGAGGAGAGACCCAGTACTTC,CASMSGGLGGETQYF,TRBV6-5,TRBJ2-5,TRBD2,-
TGTGCCAGCAGCCCAGGGGGGTCATCCATAATTTACGAGCAGTACTTC,CASSPGGSSIIYEQYF,TRBV7-6,TRBJ2-7,-,-
TGCGCCAGCAGCTTAATGCCAGGGGCCTCAGGAGGCTACACCTTC,CASSLMPGASGGYTF,TRBV5-1,TRBJ1-2,-,-
TGTGCCAGCAGCTTAGAGCGGCCTTCCACCGGGGAGCTGTTTTTT,CASSLERPSTGELFF,TRBV7-2,TRBJ2-2,-,-
TGTGCCAGCAGCCCGGACGGCACCGGGGAGCCGTTTTTT,CASSPDGTGEPFF,TRBV7-9,TRBJ2-2,-,-
TGCGCCAGCAGCCTAGGACAGGGCTCAGATACGCAGTATTTT,CASSLGQGSDTQYF,TRBV5-1,TRBJ2-3,TRBD1,-
TGTGCCAGCAGCCACGGGGGTACCGGGGAGCTGTTTTTT,CASSHGGTGELFF,TRBV12-3/TRBV12-4,TRBJ2-2,-,-
TGTGCCAGCAGCTGGGGAGCGGGAGTCATCGAGCAGTTCTTC,CASSWGAGVIEQFF,TRBV5-4,TRBJ2-1,TRBD2,-
TGTGCCAGCAGCTTATTAGGAGGGGAAGAGACCCAGTACTTC,CASSLLGGEETQYF,TRBV7-2,TRBJ2-5,-,-
TGTGCCAGCAGCCAAGAAGACCGGGGTGAAAAACTGTTTTTT,CASSQEDRGEKLFF,TRBV3-1/TRBV3-2,TRBJ1-4,-,-
TGCGCCAGCAGCACTCAAGCAACTAATGAAAAACTGTTTTTT,CASSTQATNEKLFF,TRBV5-1,TRBJ1-4,-,-
TGTGCCAGCAGTTTGCGTGAAAAACTGTTTTTT,CASSLREKLFF,TRBV28,TRBJ1-4,-,-
TGTGCCAGCAGGAAAACTAGCGCCAGGGAGCAGTACTTC,CASRKTSAREQYF,TRBV12-3/TRBV12-4,TRBJ2-7,TRBD2,few
TGTGCCAGCAGCCCCCCAGGGACAGTTAGATCCGAGCAGTACTTC,CASSPPGTVRSEQYF,TRBV3-1/TRBV3-2,TRBJ2-7,TRBD1,few
TGTGCCAGCAGCTTAGGCGCCTTCAGGGGTGGAGATACGCAGTATTTT,CASSLGAFRGGDTQYF,TRBV7-2,TRBJ2-3,-,-
TGTGCCACCAGCAGAGACAGAGGCCAAGAGACCCAGTACTTC,CATSRDRGQETQYF,TRBV15,TRBJ2-5,-,-
TGCAGCGTTGTATCAGACTACTATGGCTACACCTTC,CSVVSDYYGYTF,TRBV29-1,TRBJ1-2,-,-
TGTGCCAGCATACCACTGACTAGCGGTTCCTACAATGAGCAGTTCTTC,CASIPLTSGSYNEQFF,TRBV28,TRBJ2-1,TRBD2,-
TGTGCCAGCAGCTTCATAGGGGGAGGGTCCTACAATGAGCAGTTCTTC,CASSFIGGGSYNEQFF,TRBV11-1,TRBJ2-1,-,-
TGTGCCAGCAGTGACTCCGAGGAGTTCGGGGAGCTGTTTTTT,CASSDSEEFGELFF,TRBV6-4,TRBJ2-2,-,few
TGCGCCAGCAGCCCCCCCGCCCCCCGGGACTACAGAGAAAGGGATGAGCAGTTCTTC,CASSPPAPRDYRERDEQFF,TRBV4-1,TRBJ2-1,TRBD2,-
TGTGCCAGCTCAACGGGCACGGGAAGGTGGATCGAGCAGTTCTTC,CASSTGTGRWIEQFF,TRBV6-6,TRBJ2-1,-,-
TGTGCCAGCAGCCCGAGGACAGGGGGTAACTATGGCTACACCTTC,CASSPRTGGNYGYTF,TRBV7-2,TRBJ1-2,TRBD1,-
TGTGCCAGCAGTGGGGGCGGGGGAACCTACAATGAGCAGTTCTTC,CASSGGGGTYNEQFF,TRBV6-4,TRBJ2-1,TRBD2,-
TGCGCCAGCAGCGGGGACCTAGCGGGAGTGTACGAGCAGTACTTC,CASSGDLAGVYEQYF,TRBV5-1,TRBJ2-7,TRBD2,few
TGTGCCAGCAGCGAACAATGGGGGCAGAACACTGAAGCTTTCTTT,CASSEQWGQNTEAFF,TRBV9,TRBJ1-1,-,-
TGTGCCAGCTCACCAGGAGGGTACTCCAGCAATCAGCCCCAGCATTTT,CASSPGGYSSNQPQHF,TRBV18,TRBJ1-5,-,-
TGTGCCAGCGGGTCCGGGGGGGGGCAGAACTATGGCTACACCTTC,CASGSGGGQNYGYTF,TRBV7-2,TRBJ1-2,-,-
TGTGCCAGCAGCTTGAGTGGCGGGAGCCCCCGAGAGACCCAGTACTTC,CASSLSGGSPRETQYF,TRBV5-5,TRBJ2-5,TRBD2,-
TGTGCCAGCAAGGGGGATTTTGAAAAACTGTTTTTT,CASKGDFEKLFF,TRBV2,TRBJ1-4,-,-
TGTGCCAGCAGTTACTCGAGATCCTTCGGGGAGCTGTTTTTT,CASSYSRSFGELFF,TRBV6-5,TRBJ2-2,-,-
TGTGCCAGCAGCCTGACAGGAGGGAACACTGAAGCTTTCTTT,CASSLTGGNTEAFF,TRBV7-3,TRBJ1-1,-,-
TGTGCTAGTGGTTTGGGTGAGTCCCAGTACTTC,CASGLGESQYF,TRBV12-5,TRBJ2-5,-,-
TGTGCCAGCAGCCAAGTCAAGGGACTAGATGTGAGCGGGGAGCTGTTTTTT,CASSQVKGLDVSGELFF,TRBV4-2,TRBJ2-2,TRBD2,once
TGTGCCAGCCTACCGGGACAGGGGTATTCACCCCTCCACTTT,CASLPGQGYSPLHF,TRBV6-6,TRBJ1-6,TRBD1,-
TGTGCCAGCTCACCCGCCAACCTAAGGGGGAGTAATCAGCCCCAGCATTTT,CASSPANLRGSNQPQHF,TRBV18,TRBJ1-5,-,-
TGTGCCAGCAGCGGGACAGTTTCCTACAATGAGCAGTTCTTC,CASSGTVSYNEQFF,TRBV7-9,TRBJ2-1,TRBD1,few